These 24 T cell receptor beta chains share one sample of origin, sequenced in a study of technical replicates of blood from a handful of donors (dated by TCRdb to 2017 to 2019). Libraries were constructed by the immunoSEQ multiplex PCR assay. Entries here come from immuneACCESS through TCRdb and include only in-frame sequences with V and J called. Some clones fail to appear in such tables; in the studies checked, an unresolved V gene covers under half of the shortfall, and the cause of the remainder is unknown. In this sample the table shows tens of thousands of clones, 94% of which occur a single time. About 0.4% of the sample is in the top ten clones. Sample: T cells isolated from PBMCs. These receptors were obtained from a human donor in good health.

V gene TRBV9 combines with J gene TRBJ2-1, with D unresolved. This CDR3 has 15 residues. Germline CDR1 and CDR2: SGDLS and YYNGEE. The V end was cut by 0 bases, the J end by 6 bases, with 13 bases between. CDR3 sequence (DNA): TGTGCCAGCAGCGTAGTGGCGGCCTTTGGCAATGAGCAGTTCTTC. The encoded protein is CASSVVAAFGNEQFF.

The chain uses TRBV19 and TRBJ2-5, with 11 bases identical to TRBD2. The V segment lost 6 bases and the J segment 5 bases; nucleotides outside the gene matches: 8. Germline V gene sequence: CDR1 LNHDA, CDR2 SQIVND (reference sequence). The CDR3 extends over 15 amino acids. CDR3 nucleotide sequence: TGTGCCAGTAGGAGGCTAGCGGGAGGAATGGAGACCCAGTACTTC. Amino acid sequence: CASRRLAGGMETQYF. Full variable domain (remainder filled in from reference TRBV19 and TRBJ2-5): DGGITQSPKYLFRKEGQNVTLSCEQNLNHDAMYWYRQDPGQGLRLIYYSQIVNDFQKGDIAEGYSVSREKKESFPLTVTSAQKNPTAFYLCASRRLAGGMETQYFGPGTRLLVL.

This chain uses TRBV10-3 with TRBJ2-5; 9 nucleotides agree with TRBD2. Germline CDR1 reads ENHRY; CDR2 reads SYGVKD. The V and J ends lost 4 bases and 2 bases, in that order; junction bases with no gene match: 5. The CDR3 is 15 amino acids. CDR3 DNA sequence: TGTGCCATCAGTGGGGCTACTAGCGGGCAAGAGACCCAGTACTTC. Translated, it gives CAISGATSGQETQYF.

The V gene is TRBV9, the J gene TRBJ1-1; D not certain. The germline gives CDR1 SGDLS, CDR2 YYNGEE. Trimming left V 0 bases short and J 4 bases short, with 10 bases between. The CDR3 totals 14 residues. DNA for the CDR3: TGTGCCAGCAGCGTAGCAGCGGGAGGCACTGAAGCTTTCTTT. Protein sequence: CASSVAAGGTEAFF.

This sequence joins TRBV6-6 and TRBJ1-5; TRBD1 is a possible D gene (6 bases). Trimming left V 7 bases short and J 9 bases short, with 16 bases between. CDR3 length: 13 amino acids. Germline values: CDR1 MNHNY, CDR2 SVGAGI (reference sequence). The CDR3 DNA follows: TGTGCCAGCACCGAGGACAGCATGACGCCCCAGCATTTT. It encodes CASTEDSMTPQHF.

The V call is TRBV11-3, the J call TRBJ2-5, with D maybe TRBD1 (7 bases). CDR1 and CDR2 (germline): SGHNT, YENEEA. The V end lost 4 bases, the J end lost 5 bases, and 14 bases lay between the germline ends. This CDR3 has 14 amino acids. CDR3 bases: TGTGCCAGCAGCTCCGCGACAGGGAGGGAGACCCAGTACTTC. Translation gives CASSSATGRETQYF.

This chain uses TRBV28 with TRBJ2-2; 9 nucleotides align to TRBD2. V lost 10 bases and J lost 0; bases outside the gene matches: 12. CDR3 size: 17 residues. The germline CDR1 and CDR2 sequences are MDHEN and SYDVKM. DNA for the CDR3: TGTGCCACCCCCGGCCCTAGCGGGACAACGAACACCGGGGAGCTGTTTTTT. This gives the protein CATPGPSGTTNTGELFF.

The chain couples TRBV10-3 to TRBJ2-7; 9 nucleotides align to TRBD2. From germline, CDR1 is ENHRY and CDR2 SYGVKD. The V gene end was trimmed by 4 bases and the J gene end by 4 bases; junction bases not matched to a gene: 2. The CDR3 has 13 amino acids. CDR3 sequence reads: CAISGLAEYEQYF. The CDR3 nucleotides are TGTGCCATCAGTGGACTAGCGGAGTACGAGCAGTACTTC.

This rearrangement joins TRBV5-1 to TRBJ2-1, with 9 positions matching TRBD2. The length of the CDR3 is 15 residues. Trimming at V came to 7 bases and at J to 7 bases, leaving 12 bases not matched to a gene. Germline-derived CDR1 and CDR2 are SGHRS and YFSETQ. The DNA of the CDR3 is TGCGCCAGCTCCCGGGGGGCTAGCGGGGTAAATGAGCAGTTCTTC. Encoded protein: CASSRGASGVNEQFF.

V usage is TRBV27 and J usage is TRBJ2-3; the D gene is possibly TRBD1 (5 bases). This CDR3 spans 16 amino acids. V shed 1 base and J shed 2 bases, with 13 bases lying between them. From germline, CDR1 is MNHEY and CDR2 SMNVEV (reference sequence). The CDR3 region has the DNA TGTGCCAGCAGTTTATACTGGGGCAGCCCCACAGATACGCAGTATTTT. It yields the protein CASSLYWGSPTDTQYF.

The chain recombines TRBV30 with TRBJ2-5; D may be TRBD2 (6 bases). In germline, CDR1 is GTSNPN, CDR2 SVGIG (reference sequence). CDR3 size: 14 residues. V shed 3 bases and J shed 5 bases, with 16 bases lying between them. DNA for the CDR3: TGTGCCTGGAGGCAAAGGGGAGGTAGGGAGACCCAGTACTTC. Protein product: CAWRQRGGRETQYF. The complete variable domain, with remaining parts taken from reference TRBV30 and TRBJ2-5, reads SQTIHQWPATLVQPVGSPLSLECTVEGTSNPNLYWYRQAAGRGLQLLFYSVGIGQISSEVPQNLSASRPQDRQFILSSKKLLLSDSGFYLCAWRQRGGRETQYFGPGTRLLVL.

The gene calls are TRBV29-1 and TRBJ2-1, with 9 bases matching TRBD1. The CDR3 consists of 13 residues. Losses at the gene ends were 8 bases for V and 10 bases for J; bases not matched to a gene: 12. CDR1 SQVTM and CDR2 ANQGSEA come from the germline V gene. The CDR3 loop reads CSTGQGRGEEQFF. The DNA of the CDR3 is TGCAGCACGGGACAGGGAAGGGGTGAAGAGCAGTTCTTC.

This clone occurred once. The chain uses TRBV7-2 and TRBJ2-5; 9 bases agree with TRBD2. The CDR3 runs to 14 residues. CDR1 is SGHTA and CDR2 is FQGNSA in the germline V gene. The V gene end was trimmed by 3 bases and the J gene end by 1 base; junction bases not matched to a gene: 0. The CDR3 loop is CASSLTSGQETQYF. In DNA, the CDR3 is TGTGCCAGCAGCTTGACTAGCGGCCAAGAGACCCAGTACTTC. Variable domain in full (rest from reference TRBV7-2 and TRBJ2-5): GAGVSQSPSNKVTEKGKDVELRCDPISGHTALYWYRQSLGQGLEFLIYFQGNSAPDKSGLPSDRFSAERTGGSVSTLTIQRTQQEDSAVYLCASSLTSGQETQYFGPGTRLLVL.

The rearrangement links TRBV11-2 to TRBJ2-1; 10 bases match TRBD2. CDR1 is SGHAT, CDR2 FQNNGV, per germline. The CDR3 totals 17 residues. The V segment lost 3 bases and the J segment 4 bases; nucleotides outside the gene matches: 9. This CDR3 reads CASSLLGLAGAYNEQFF. DNA for the CDR3: TGTGCCAGCAGCTTGCTCGGCCTAGCGGGAGCATACAATGAGCAGTTCTTC.

The chain uses TRBV20-1 and TRBJ2-5, with D unclear. The CDR3 sequence is 10 residues long. Trimming pared 2 bases from V and 8 bases from J, leaving 6 bases between. From germline, CDR1 is DFQATT and CDR2 SNEGSKA (reference sequence). The CDR3 nucleotides read TGCAGTGCTAGAAACAGAACCCAGTACTTC. Translated: CSARNRTQYF.

The chain combines TRBV11-2 with TRBJ1-4, with 7 bases identical to TRBD1. V dropped 2 bases and J dropped 8; count of bases not matched to a gene: 8. Germline lookup yields CDR1 SGHAT and CDR2 FQNNGV. This CDR3 region has 15 residues. The CDR3 DNA reads TGTGCCAGCAGCTTATCCAGGACAGGATGGGAAAAACTGTTTTTT. Translated, it gives CASSLSRTGWEKLFF.

This clone appeared a single time. The chain couples TRBV5-1 to TRBJ2-1; no firm D call. Germline V CDR1 and CDR2: SGHRS, YFSETQ. V lost 2 bases to trimming and J lost 0 bases, with 9 bases between them. This CDR3 comprises 15 residues. CDR3 sequence reads: CASSFFPSSYNEQFF. CDR3 DNA: TGCGCCAGCAGCTTTTTTCCTAGCTCCTACAATGAGCAGTTCTTC.

CDR3 sequence (DNA): TGCGCCAGCAGCCAAGATTGGGGGGACAGGGTGGAAGAACAGCCCCAGCATTTT. This codes for CASSQDWGDRVEEQPQHF. V usage is TRBV4-1 and J usage is TRBJ1-5, with 9 bases fitting TRBD1. This CDR3 has 18 residues. With 0 bases clipped from V and 7 bases from J, the junction kept 13 bases outside the gene matches. Germline V gene lookup returns CDR1 MGHRA and CDR2 YSYEKL.

The V and J genes are TRBV5-6 and TRBJ2-7, with D perhaps matching TRBD1 (6 bases). Trimming took off 5 bases at V and 2 bases at J, with 8 bases between the two ends. Per the germline V gene, CDR1 is SGHDT and CDR2 is YYEEEE. CDR3 length equals 12 residues. The CDR3 here is CASRAGAYEQYF. In DNA form, the CDR3 reads TGTGCCAGCAGGGCAGGGGCCTACGAGCAGTACTTC.

This chain uses TRBV6-5 with TRBJ2-3; D unresolved. The V gene's germline CDR1 is MNHEY and CDR2 SVGAGI. The CDR3 spans 12 residues. V lost 8 bases to trimming and J lost 7 bases, with 13 bases between them. CDR3 sequence reads: CASSPPGYTQYF. The CDR3 region has the DNA TGTGCCAGCTCTCCACCAGGATATACGCAGTATTTT.

V and J are TRBV13 and TRBJ2-1, with D possibly matching TRBD2 (6 bases). Germline V gene sequence: CDR1 PRHDT, CDR2 FYEKMQ (reference sequence). The CDR3 length is 13 residues. Trimming cost V 6 bases and J 4 bases, with 10 bases left between them. Here the CDR3 DNA reads TGTGCCAGCAGGGAGGGCCAGTACAATGAGCAGTTCTTC. The encoded protein is CASREGQYNEQFF.

V is TRBV19 and J is TRBJ2-2; the match to TRBD2 covers 9 bases. Trimming at V came to 1 base and at J to 4 bases, leaving 4 bases not matched to a gene. The CDR3 is 16 amino acids. Germline values: CDR1 LNHDA, CDR2 SQIVND (reference sequence). The CDR3 protein is CASSIGREGSTGELFF. Here the CDR3 DNA reads TGTGCCAGTAGTATAGGGCGGGAGGGGAGCACCGGGGAGCTGTTTTTT.

The genes are TRBV7-9 and TRBJ2-1, with D tentatively TRBD2 (5 bases). The CDR3 contains 16 residues. The V and J ends lost 3 bases and 3 bases respectively, with 15 bases between them. Germline V CDR1 and CDR2: SEHNR, FQNEAQ (reference sequence). The chain's CDR3 is CASSLTLTNLYNEQFF. CDR3 DNA: TGTGCCAGCAGCTTGACCCTGACTAACCTCTACAATGAGCAGTTCTTC. The whole variable domain, filled in from reference TRBV7-9 and TRBJ2-1, reads DTGVSQNPRHKITKRGQNVTFRCDPISEHNRLYWYRQTLGQGPEFLTYFQNEAQLEKSRLLSDRFSAERPKGSFSTLEIQRTEQGDSAMYLCASSLTLTNLYNEQFFGPGTRLTVL.

Comments on this clone: An end of the junction does not agree with germline; a read error may underlie this. V is TRBV6-5 and J is TRBJ1-2, with 8 bases identical to TRBD1. Per germline, CDR1 MNHEY and CDR2 SVGAGI. The CDR3 length is 8 residues. CDR3: CALRTGCF. The CDR3, as DNA: TGTGCCCTTCGGACAGGGTGCTTC.